This T cell receptor beta chain was found in a study of human T cells and chemical hapten exposure. The CDR3 extends over 12 amino acids. Trimming left V 6 bases short and J 9 bases short, with 14 bases between. Per the germline V gene, CDR1 is WSHSY and CDR2 is SAAADI. Stated time point: patch test 1, 2 weeks after DPC sensitization. The treatment is: therapeutic diphenylcyclopropenone sensitization with weekly scalp DPC. TCRdb processed the RACE reads anew with MiXCR; each CDR3 protein has one entry. The sample has around 380,000 distinct CDR3 sequences, more than 4.5% seen once. This specimen consisted of whole blood, obtained in connection with sensitization to the hapten diphenylcyclopropenone (DPC). The V and J genes are TRBV10-2 and TRBJ1-1; tentative D call: TRBD1 (5 bases). This sequence originates from a woman aged 45-59 years with alopecia areata. Some clones in this sample may be carry-over from other donors' samples. As DNA, the CDR3 is TGCGCCAGCAGCTTGAAGGGGATCCAAGCTTTCTTT. Its translation: CASSLKGIQAFF.